These T cell receptor beta chains were read from a single sample in a study of human T cells and chemical hapten exposure. TCRdb processed the RACE reads anew with MiXCR; each CDR3 protein has one entry. The repertoire holds a few hundred thousand distinct CDR3 sequences, with around 5.5% as singletons. This sample comprised whole blood, obtained in connection with sensitization to the hapten diphenylcyclopropenone (DPC). These receptors were collected from a woman aged 18-29 years with alopecia areata. Some clones in this sample may be carry-over from other donors' samples. Both conserved end residues are part of each CDR3. D genes are given only for firm matches. Expanded clones are given a class, and other clones once, few, many or no size at all.

>many|TRBV12-3/TRBV12-4|-|TRBJ1-3
CASTLLNTIYF
TGTGCCAGCACCCTTTTAAACACCATATATTTT
>few|TRBV2|TRBD2|TRBJ2-3
CASSGVSGGADTQYF
TGTGCCAGCAGTGGAGTATCGGGGGGTGCAGATACGCAGTATTTT
>few|TRBV6-5|-|TRBJ1-5
CASSYSKAGYQPQHF
TGTGCCAGCAGTTACTCGAAGGCAGGGTATCAGCCCCAGCATTTT
>few|TRBV20-1|-|TRBJ2-3
CSARAVGADTQYF
TGCAGTGCTAGAGCTGTTGGGGCAGATACGCAGTATTTT
>few|TRBV12-3/TRBV12-4|TRBD1|TRBJ1-1
CASSSTIDRAVGEAFF
TGTGCCAGCAGCTCAACGATCGACAGGGCCGTCGGAGAAGCTTTCTTT
>few|TRBV9|-|TRBJ2-7
CASSVGSRREQYF
TGTGCCAGCAGCGTAGGTAGTAGGCGCGAGCAGTACTTC
>few|TRBV12-3/TRBV12-4|-|TRBJ2-7
CASSSQAGSYEQYF
TGTGCCAGCAGTTCTCAAGCGGGCTCCTACGAGCAGTACTTC
>few|TRBV6-5|-|TRBJ2-4
CASKGGENIQYF
TGTGCCAGCAAGGGGGGCGAAAACATTCAGTACTTC
>many|TRBV4-3|-|TRBJ2-3
CASSQDWPADTQYF
TGCGCCAGCAGCCAAGATTGGCCGGCAGATACGCAGTATTTT
>few|TRBV5-1|-|TRBJ2-3
CASSLGQGGSTDTQYF
TGCGCCAGCAGCTTGGGACAGGGAGGTAGCACAGATACGCAGTATTTT
>-|TRBV20-1|TRBD2|TRBJ2-3
CSASAGDLTDTQYF
TGCAGTGCTAGTGCGGGGGACCTCACAGATACGCAGTATTTT
>many|TRBV12-3/TRBV12-4|TRBD2|TRBJ2-7
CASSFERGEQYF
TGTGCCAGCAGTTTCGAGCGGGGAGAGCAGTACTTC
>many|TRBV28|-|TRBJ1-5
CASSPGTLFSQPQHF
TGTGCCAGCAGTCCCGGGACACTTTTCAGTCAGCCCCAGCATTTT
>many|TRBV3-1|-|TRBJ2-7
CASSQVGWREQYF
TGTGCCAGCAGCCAAGTCGGATGGAGGGAGCAGTACTTC
>few|TRBV6-6|TRBD2|TRBJ2-7
CASSGLAGGRHEQYF
TGTGCCAGCAGCGGACTAGCGGGGGGGCGGCACGAGCAGTACTTC
>many|TRBV3-1|-|TRBJ2-5
CASSPGPLRVETQYF
TGTGCCAGCAGCCCTGGGCCACTAAGGGTGGAGACCCAGTACTTC
>many|TRBV7-2|-|TRBJ2-3
CASSWDGSTDTQYF
TGTGCCAGCAGCTGGGACGGAAGCACAGATACGCAGTATTTT
>many|TRBV11-2|-|TRBJ1-5
CASSLDKTEPQHF
TGTGCCAGCAGCTTAGACAAGACAGAGCCCCAGCATTTT
>many|TRBV29-1|-|TRBJ1-1
CSAPAGPTEAFF
TGCAGCGCCCCGGCAGGGCCCACTGAAGCTTTCTTT
>few|TRBV4-1|-|TRBJ1-1
CASSQADRAFF
TGCGCCAGCAGCCAAGCGGATAGAGCTTTCTTT
>-|TRBV25-1|TRBD1|TRBJ1-1
CASSTSTGGDTEAFF
TGTGCCAGCAGTACCTCGACAGGGGGGGATACTGAAGCTTTCTTT
>many|TRBV6-5|-|TRBJ2-7
CASSPTPPGSYEQYF
TGTGCCAGCAGTCCGACTCCACCGGGGTCCTACGAGCAGTACTTC
>many|TRBV5-1|-|TRBJ2-3
CASSLGQHSNPDTQYF
TGCGCCAGCAGCCTGGGCCAGCACTCAAATCCAGATACGCAGTATTTT
>many|TRBV6-2/TRBV6-3|TRBD2|TRBJ2-3
CASTGTREADTQYF
TGTGCCAGCACTGGGACTAGAGAGGCAGATACGCAGTATTTT
>many|TRBV5-6|-|TRBJ1-4
CASSLYGGEKLFF
TGTGCCAGCAGCTTGTACGGTGGTGAAAAACTGTTTTTT
>many|TRBV6-1|TRBD1|TRBJ1-6
CANSLDRADSPLHF
TGTGCCAACTCTTTGGACAGGGCAGATTCACCCCTCCACTTT
>many|TRBV6-7|TRBD1|TRBJ2-3
CAIFDRGSRTDTQYF
TGTGCCATTTTCGACAGGGGCTCCCGCACAGATACGCAGTATTTT
>-|TRBV4-1|TRBD2|TRBJ2-1
CASSQEGAGDHNEQFF
TGCGCCAGCAGCCAAGAAGGGGCGGGGGACCACAATGAGCAGTTCTTC
>few|TRBV20-1|TRBD1|TRBJ2-1
CSAPGGARVEQFF
TGCAGTGCCCCAGGGGGAGCCAGGGTAGAGCAGTTCTTC
>many|TRBV20-1|-|TRBJ1-5
CSARALQYNQPQHF
TGCAGTGCTAGAGCCTTACAGTACAATCAGCCCCAGCATTTT
>-|TRBV4-3|-|TRBJ1-3
CASSQEFTSYSGNTIYF
TGCGCCAGCAGCCAAGAGTTCACTTCGTACTCTGGAAACACCATATATTTT
>many|TRBV6-5|TRBD1|TRBJ1-5
CASGSDRGRQPQHF
TGTGCCAGCGGCTCAGACAGGGGCAGGCAGCCCCAGCATTTT
>-|TRBV5-1|-|TRBJ2-3
CASSLTSPTDTQYF
TGCGCCAGCAGCTTGACTAGCCCCACAGATACGCAGTATTTT
>many|TRBV2|TRBD1|TRBJ2-2
CASSGGQQGTNTGELFF
TGTGCCAGCAGTGGGGGACAACAGGGGACAAACACCGGGGAGCTGTTTTTT
>many|TRBV6-5|TRBD1|TRBJ1-3
CASSRGTGGISGNTIYF
TGTGCCAGCAGTCGAGGGACAGGGGGTATCAGTGGAAACACCATATATTTT
>-|TRBV5-1|TRBD1|TRBJ1-1
CASSFTGAGDTEAFF
TGCGCCAGCAGCTTCACAGGGGCCGGGGACACTGAAGCTTTCTTT
>many|TRBV29-1|TRBD2|TRBJ2-1
CSVEDQLAGNYNEQFF
TGCAGCGTTGAAGATCAGCTAGCGGGGAACTACAATGAGCAGTTCTTC
>many|TRBV9|-|TRBJ1-6
CASSVGPDSPLHF
TGTGCCAGCAGCGTAGGTCCGGATTCACCCCTCCACTTT
>many|TRBV12-3/TRBV12-4|-|TRBJ2-4
CASSLPSSSLAKNIQYF
TGTGCCAGCAGTTTACCGAGTTCTTCTCTAGCCAAAAACATTCAGTACTTC
>many|TRBV7-9|-|TRBJ2-2
CASSQPLNTGELFF
TGTGCCAGCAGCCAGCCATTGAACACCGGGGAGCTGTTTTTT
>-|TRBV28|-|TRBJ1-3
CASSSEDTIYF
TGTGCCAGCAGTTCAGAGGACACCATATATTTT
>many|TRBV4-3|-|TRBJ1-2
CASSQAGRERYGYTF
TGCGCCAGCAGCCAAGCCGGCAGGGAGCGGTATGGCTACACCTTC
>many|TRBV5-6|-|TRBJ1-1
CASSLVPQTNTEAFF
TGTGCCAGCAGCTTGGTTCCTCAGACGAACACTGAAGCTTTCTTT
>few|TRBV6-2/TRBV6-3|TRBD2|TRBJ2-3
CASSYSISRGLAGKNTQYF
TGTGCCAGCAGTTACTCGATTTCGCGTGGACTAGCGGGGAAAAATACGCAGTATTTT
>few|TRBV12-3/TRBV12-4|TRBD1|TRBJ1-1
CASRPHTGGKTEAFF
TGTGCCAGCAGACCTCATACAGGGGGCAAGACTGAAGCTTTCTTT
>-|TRBV7-9|-|TRBJ1-2
CASSSVRYGYTF
TGTGCCAGCAGCTCCGTCCGCTATGGCTACACCTTC
>few|TRBV5-5|-|TRBJ2-6
CASSLVASSGANVLTF
TGTGCCAGCAGCTTGGTGGCCAGCTCTGGGGCCAACGTCCTGACTTTC
>-|TRBV5-1|-|TRBJ2-5
CASSLTGAPNEGTQYF
TGCGCCAGCAGCTTGACAGGAGCCCCGAATGAGGGGACCCAGTACTTC
>few|TRBV10-3|-|TRBJ1-1
CAISEQEGDFTEAFF
TGTGCCATCAGTGAGCAGGAGGGGGATTTCACTGAAGCTTTCTTT
>-|TRBV6-1|-|TRBJ1-6
CASRDDSPLHF
TGTGCCAGCAGGGATGATTCACCCCTCCACTTT
>many|TRBV5-1|-|TRBJ2-5
CASSSAGGGETQYF
TGCGCCAGCAGCTCCGCAGGGGGAGGTGAGACCCAGTACTTC
>many|TRBV29-1|-|TRBJ2-7
CSVEGLLYEQYF
TGCAGCGTTGAGGGACTCCTTTACGAGCAGTACTTC
>many|TRBV28|-|TRBJ1-4
CASRPIPGKQGLNEKLFF
TGTGCCAGCAGACCGATACCCGGGAAACAGGGTCTGAATGAAAAACTGTTTTTT